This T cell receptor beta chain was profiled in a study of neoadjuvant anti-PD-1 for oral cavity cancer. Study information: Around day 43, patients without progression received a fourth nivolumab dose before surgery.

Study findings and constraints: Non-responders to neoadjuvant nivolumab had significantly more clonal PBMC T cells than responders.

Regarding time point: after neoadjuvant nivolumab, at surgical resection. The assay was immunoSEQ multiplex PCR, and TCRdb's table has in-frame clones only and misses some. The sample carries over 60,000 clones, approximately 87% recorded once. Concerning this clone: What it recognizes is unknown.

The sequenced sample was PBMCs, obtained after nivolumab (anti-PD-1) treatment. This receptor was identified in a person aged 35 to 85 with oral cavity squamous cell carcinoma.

The CDR3 coding sequence is TGTGCCAGCAGCCGCATACAGGGATTGCTCTACGAGCAGTACTTC. Translated: CASSRIQGLLYEQYF. The J gene is TRBJ2-7, the V gene TRBV7-9, with a possible D match to TRBD1 (6 bases). Germline V gives CDR1 SEHNR, CDR2 FQNEAQ (reference sequence). V was pared by 5 bases and J by 3 bases, with 17 bases between. The CDR3 runs to 15 residues.